This TCR beta chain was sequenced for a study of blood T cells in healthy people across ages. Study-wide points: Long-lived and aged donors differed, with more naive CD4+ cells and higher diversity in the long-lived.

Remarks on this clonotype: The antigen is unknown.

The V gene end was trimmed by 6 bases and the J gene end by 5 bases; junction bases not matched to a gene: 13. This CDR3 is 16 amino acids long. Germline V gene sequence: CDR1 MNHEY, CDR2 SMNVEV (reference sequence). The use of a sample-barcoded 5' primer and a J-beta primer mix characterized a second PCR of roughly 7 to 11 cycles. A single record per CDR3 protein comes from TCRdb applying MiXCR to the 5' RACE reads. The sample gives over 1.5 million distinct CDR3 sequences, 49% of which show up once; 2% to 2.5% is in the top ten. The sequence was collected from a woman aged 35 to 49 in good health. This chain joins TRBV27 and TRBJ2-7; 10 bases line up with TRBD1. Sequences were obtained from blood. The CDR3 DNA reads as TGTGCCAGCAGCCCCTTACTGACAGGGGGCGGCGACGAGCAGTACTTC. The encoded protein is CASSPLLTGGGDEQYF.